These 5 T cell receptor beta chains originate from one sample sequenced in a study of blood T cell repertoires in COVID-19. Generated by immunoSEQ multiplex PCR, the TCRdb table keeps only in-frame clones and is missing some. The table lists about 190,000 clones, approximately 88% of them singletons. Source material: peripheral blood. Receptors were obtained from a man aged 35-49 years with acute or convalescent COVID-19.

The chain links TRBV5-6 to TRBJ1-2; D might be TRBD1 (5 bases). V gave up 4 bases and J gave up 7 bases, with 20 bases separating them. Germline V gene data show CDR1 as SGHDT and CDR2 as YYEEEE. This CDR3 spans 15 amino acids. CDR3 residues: CASSPRRGLPVGYTF. The CDR3 DNA sequence: TGTGCCAGCAGCCCGAGGCGGGGCCTTCCGGTTGGCTACACCTTC. Full variable domain (outside the CDR3, taken from reference TRBV5-6 and TRBJ1-2): DAGVTQSPTHLIKTRGQQVTLRCSPKSGHDTVSWYQQALGQGPQFIFQYYEEEERQRGNFPDRFSGHQFPNYSSELNVNALLLGDSALYLCASSPRRGLPVGYTFGSGTRLTVV.

The chain joins TRBV10-2 to TRBJ2-1; 7 bases map to TRBD1. CDR1 and CDR2 from the germline V gene are WSHSY and SAAADI. The CDR3 has 13 residues. J was trimmed by 4 bases and V by 8 bases; bases with no gene match: 5. CDR3 nucleotide sequence: TGCGCCAGCGCCGACAGGGCTTACAATGAGCAGTTCTTC. This translates into CASADRAYNEQFF.

This sequence joins TRBV27 and TRBJ2-1; 11 nucleotides align to TRBD1. Unmatched junction bases numbered 4, after V lost 5 bases and J lost 4 bases. Germline CDR1 reads MNHEY; CDR2 reads SMNVEV (reference sequence). The CDR3 runs to 15 residues. CDR3 amino acids: CASSPGTGGYNEQFF. CDR3 DNA sequence: TGTGCCAGCAGTCCCGGGACAGGGGGTTACAATGAGCAGTTCTTC.

The genes are TRBV27 and TRBJ1-6; the D gene is possibly TRBD1 (6 bases). V was cut by 3 bases and J by 0 bases, with 12 bases left in between. The CDR3 contains 17 residues. Germline V gives CDR1 MNHEY, CDR2 SMNVEV (reference sequence). CDR3 in DNA: TGTGCCAGCAGTTTTACCGGACAGAGCTCCTATAATTCACCCCTCCACTTT. Amino acid sequence: CASSFTGQSSYNSPLHF.

The gene calls are TRBV6-5 and TRBJ2-5; 10 bases fit TRBD1. J gave up 3 bases and V 5 bases, and 6 bases lay outside the gene matches. CDR3 length equals 15 residues. Germline V gene data show CDR1 as MNHEY and CDR2 as SVGAGI. This chain's CDR3 is CASSNLGQGEETQYF. The CDR3 DNA is TGTGCCAGCAGTAACCTCGGACAGGGGGAAGAGACCCAGTACTTC.